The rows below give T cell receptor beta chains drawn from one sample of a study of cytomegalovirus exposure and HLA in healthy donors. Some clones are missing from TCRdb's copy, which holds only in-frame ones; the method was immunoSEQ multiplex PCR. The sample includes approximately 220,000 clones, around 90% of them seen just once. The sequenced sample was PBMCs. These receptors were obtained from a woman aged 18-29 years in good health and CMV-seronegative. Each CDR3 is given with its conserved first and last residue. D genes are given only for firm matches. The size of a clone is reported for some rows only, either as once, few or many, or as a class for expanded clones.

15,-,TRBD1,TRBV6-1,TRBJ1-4,TGTGCCAGCAGGACAGACAGGGAGGCTTCTGAAAAACTGTTTTTT,CASRTDREASEKLFF
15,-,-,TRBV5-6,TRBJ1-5,TGTGCCAGCAGCTTCGGAGGGTATAGCAATCAGCCCCAGCATTTT,CASSFGGYSNQPQHF
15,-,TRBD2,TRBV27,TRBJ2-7,TGTGCCAGCGAAAAGACTAGCGGATTAAGCGGCGAGCAGTACTTC,CASEKTSGLSGEQYF
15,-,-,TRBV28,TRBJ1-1,TGTGCCAGCAGGCCCTTGGGACACCTGAACACTGAAGCTTTCTTT,CASRPLGHLNTEAFF
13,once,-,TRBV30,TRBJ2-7,TGTGCCCGGCGACAGGCCAGAAGCGACGAGCAGTACTTC,CARRQARSDEQYF
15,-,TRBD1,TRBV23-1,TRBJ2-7,TGCGCCAGCAGTCAAGGGGACAGAAACCGAGGGGAGCAGTACTTC,CASSQGDRNRGEQYF
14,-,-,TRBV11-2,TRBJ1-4,TGTGCCAGCAGCTTAGTTAGGGGAGGGGAAAAACTGTTTTTT,CASSLVRGGEKLFF
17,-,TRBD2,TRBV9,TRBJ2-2,TGTGCCAGCAGCGATCCGAGACTAGCGGGAGTCACCGGGGAGCTGTTTTTT,CASSDPRLAGVTGELFF
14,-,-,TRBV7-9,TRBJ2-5,TGTGCCAGCAGCTTAGCGACAGACCAAGAGACCCAGTACTTC,CASSLATDQETQYF
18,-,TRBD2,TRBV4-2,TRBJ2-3,TGTGCCAGCAGCCAAGAGCTAGCGGGAGGATCTAGCACAGATACGCAGTATTTT,CASSQELAGGSSTDTQYF
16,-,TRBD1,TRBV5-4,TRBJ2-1,TGTGCCAGCAGCTTGGCTGGGACAGGGGGGATCAATGAGCAGTTCTTC,CASSLAGTGGINEQFF
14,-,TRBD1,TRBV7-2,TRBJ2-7,TGTGCCAGCGACCGGACAGGGGTTACCTACGAGCAGTACTTC,CASDRTGVTYEQYF
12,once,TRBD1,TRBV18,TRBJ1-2,TGTGCCAGCTCTCCCGGGGACAGGGTCTACACCTTC,CASSPGDRVYTF
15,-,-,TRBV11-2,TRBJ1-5,TGTGCCAGCAGCTTAGTAGGGGGTGCGAATCAGCCCCAGCATTTT,CASSLVGGANQPQHF
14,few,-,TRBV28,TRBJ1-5,TGTGCCAGCAGTTTTGAAAGGGGCTATCAGCCCCAGCATTTT,CASSFERGYQPQHF
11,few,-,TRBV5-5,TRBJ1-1,TGTGCCAGCAGCGCTAAAGCAGAAGCTTTCTTT,CASSAKAEAFF
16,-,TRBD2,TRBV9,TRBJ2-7,TGTGCCAGCAGCGATGGGACTAGCGGGGCTTCGTACGAGCAGTACTTC,CASSDGTSGASYEQYF
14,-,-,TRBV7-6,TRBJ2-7,TGTGCCAGCAGCTTAGATCTCAGGGCCTACGAGCAGTACTTC,CASSLDLRAYEQYF
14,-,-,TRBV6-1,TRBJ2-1,TGTGCCAGCAGTCACACCGGTGTCGCGGGGGAGCAGTTCTTC,CASSHTGVAGEQFF
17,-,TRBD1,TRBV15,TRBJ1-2,TGTGCCACCAGCAGAGTCGGGGAGACAGGGCTCGGCTATGGCTACACCTTC,CATSRVGETGLGYGYTF
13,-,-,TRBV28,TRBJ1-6,TGTGCCAGTGATTCAGGCAGGGAATCACCCCTCCACTTT,CASDSGRESPLHF
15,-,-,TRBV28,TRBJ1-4,TGTGCCAGCAGTCCCCCCGCGGGGGGATATGAAAAACTGTTTTTT,CASSPPAGGYEKLFF
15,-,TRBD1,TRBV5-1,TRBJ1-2,TGCGCCAGCAGCTCCAGACAGGGGAACTTGGAGGGCTACACCTTC,CASSSRQGNLEGYTF
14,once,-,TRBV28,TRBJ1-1,TGTGCCAGCAGTTTATCTCTTATGAACACTGAAGCTTTCTTT,CASSLSLMNTEAFF
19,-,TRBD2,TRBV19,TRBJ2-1,TGTGCCAGTAGTATAGATCAGGGACTAGCGGGGGCGACCTACAATGAGCAGTTCTTC,CASSIDQGLAGATYNEQFF
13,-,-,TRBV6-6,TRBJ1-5,TGTGCCAGTGTCACGTCCTCAGGGCAGCCCCAGCATTTT,CASVTSSGQPQHF
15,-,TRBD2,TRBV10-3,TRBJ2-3,TGTGCCATCAGTCCTAGCGGGAGTTCTCCAGATACGCAGTATTTT,CAISPSGSSPDTQYF
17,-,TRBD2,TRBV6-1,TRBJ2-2,TGTGCCAGCAGTGAAGCGGTTCTAGCGGCGAACACCGGGGAGCTGTTTTTT,CASSEAVLAANTGELFF
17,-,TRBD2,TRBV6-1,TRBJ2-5,TGTGCCAGCAGTGAACTTAGCGGGAGGGCCTTCGGAGAGACCCAGTACTTC,CASSELSGRAFGETQYF
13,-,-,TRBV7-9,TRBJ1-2,TGTGCCAGCAGCGATTTTCGGGGGGAAGGCTACACCTTC,CASSDFRGEGYTF
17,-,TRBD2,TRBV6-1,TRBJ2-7,TGTGCCAGCAGTGAATTGTTGAGCGGGGCCCTTGTTCGGGAGCAGTACTTC,CASSELLSGALVREQYF
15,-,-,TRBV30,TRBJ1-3,TGTGCCTGGAGTATGCCAGGGACTGCCGGAAACACCATATATTTT,CAWSMPGTAGNTIYF
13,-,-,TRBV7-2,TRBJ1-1,TGTGCCAGCAGCCTCCCTTTGACAGCCGAAGCTTTCTTT,CASSLPLTAEAFF
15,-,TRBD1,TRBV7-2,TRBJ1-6,TGTGCCAGCAGCTCGACAGGGTGGGATAATTCACCCCTCCACTTT,CASSSTGWDNSPLHF
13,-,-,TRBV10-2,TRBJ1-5,TGCGCCAGCAGTGAGGAAGGGAGGCAGCCCCAGCATTTT,CASSEEGRQPQHF
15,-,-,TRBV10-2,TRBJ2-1,TGCGCCAGCAGTGGGATTGACAGACTTGCCAATGAGCAGTTCTTC,CASSGIDRLANEQFF
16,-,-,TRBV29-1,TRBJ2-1,TGCAGCGTTGAGGAGATGGGGGCGAGCTCCTACAATGAGCAGTTCTTC,CSVEEMGASSYNEQFF
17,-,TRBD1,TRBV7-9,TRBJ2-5,TGTGCCAGCAGCTTAGCGTCCCCGGACAGGGGGCTGGAGACCCAGTACTTC,CASSLASPDRGLETQYF
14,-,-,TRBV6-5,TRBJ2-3,TGTGCCAGCAGTTGGGGAGGCTTCACAGATACGCAGTATTTT,CASSWGGFTDTQYF
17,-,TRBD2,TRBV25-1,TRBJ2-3,TGTGCCAGCAGTGGGCAGAACGGGGACTATAGCACAGATACGCAGTATTTT,CASSGQNGDYSTDTQYF
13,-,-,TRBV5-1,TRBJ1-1,TGCGCCAGCAGTCAACAGGTTCACACTGAAGCTTTCTTT,CASSQQVHTEAFF
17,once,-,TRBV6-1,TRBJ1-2,TGTGCCAGCAGTGAAGCGCTCTACTTAAGGACAGACTATGGCTACACCTTC,CASSEALYLRTDYGYTF
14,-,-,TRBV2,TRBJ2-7,TGTGCCAGCAAGCGGGACAGGACCTCCTACGAGCAGTACTTC,CASKRDRTSYEQYF
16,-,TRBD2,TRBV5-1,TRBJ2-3,TGCGCCAGCAGCTTCCTGACTAGCCCCAGCACAGATACGCAGTATTTT,CASSFLTSPSTDTQYF
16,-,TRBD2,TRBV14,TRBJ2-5,TGTGCCAGCAGCCCCGCGGGGGCGGGAGGGCTAGAGACCCAGTACTTC,CASSPAGAGGLETQYF
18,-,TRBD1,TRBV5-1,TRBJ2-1,TGCGCCAGCAGCTTGGCCCTAGGACAGGGCTTGGAGGGGGACGAGCAGTTCTTC,CASSLALGQGLEGDEQFF
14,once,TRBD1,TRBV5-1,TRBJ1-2,TGCGCCAGCAGCTTGGGGACAGGGGCCGATGGCTACACCTTC,CASSLGTGADGYTF